These T cell receptor beta chains were read from a single sample in a study of technical replicates of blood from several donors. Some clones are missing from TCRdb's copy, which holds only in-frame ones; the method was immunoSEQ multiplex PCR. The sample holds around 83,000 clones; nearly 95% are singletons and the top ten take around 0.25%. Material for sequencing was T cells isolated from PBMCs. These receptors were collected from a human donor in good health. CDR3s include the opening cysteine and the closing phenylalanine or tryptophan. Fields, in order: J gene, D gene, clone size, V gene, CDR3 DNA, CDR3 protein. A D gene is named only where the DNA matches it firmly. Clone size is given for some rows only: seen once, a few or many times, or a class if the clone is expanded.

TRBJ2-7 | TRBD2 | - | TRBV7-8 | TGTGCCAGCAGCTTCTGGACTAGCGGGAATCAGTACGAGCAGTACTTC | CASSFWTSGNQYEQYF
TRBJ1-6 | TRBD1 | - | TRBV5-1 | TGCGCCAGCACCCTGGACAGGGTAGATTCACCCCTCCACTTT | CASTLDRVDSPLHF
TRBJ1-1 | - | - | TRBV5-1 | TGCGCCAGCAGCTTCGGGGAGGGGTGGGGCACTGAAGCTTTCTTT | CASSFGEGWGTEAFF
TRBJ2-7 | - | - | TRBV27 | TGTGCCAGCAGCCTCCGTCCTACCCACGAGCAGTACTTC | CASSLRPTHEQYF
TRBJ2-5 | - | - | TRBV9 | TGTGCCAGCAGCGTGTCAGGGTACCAAGAGACCCAGTACTTC | CASSVSGYQETQYF
TRBJ2-2 | TRBD1 | - | TRBV11-2 | TGTGCCAGCAGCCCATCAGGGTTGACAGGGTGGACCGGGGAGCTGTTTTTT | CASSPSGLTGWTGELFF
TRBJ2-3 | TRBD2 | - | TRBV7-2 | TGTGCCAGCAGCTTAGATCCAGCGGGAGTAGGTACGCAGTATTTT | CASSLDPAGVGTQYF
TRBJ2-3 | TRBD1 | once | TRBV12-5 | TGTGCTAGTGGTTTTCGGGACAGGGGTATGGATACGCAGTATTTT | CASGFRDRGMDTQYF
TRBJ2-2 | TRBD2 | - | TRBV28 | TGTGCCAGCACCGATTGGGGGACTAGCGGGAGTAGTACCGGGGAGCTGTTTTTT | CASTDWGTSGSSTGELFF
TRBJ2-7 | TRBD1 | - | TRBV2 | TGTGCCAGCACGCCAGAGGGGGCTCCCTACGAGCAGTACTTC | CASTPEGAPYEQYF
TRBJ2-7 | - | - | TRBV7-3 | TGTGCCAGCAGCATAAGCGGGCAGAGCTCCTACGAGCAGTACTTC | CASSISGQSSYEQYF
TRBJ1-2 | - | - | TRBV6-1 | TGTGCCAGCAGTGAGTTGTGGCAGGATGACGGCTATGGCTACACCTTC | CASSELWQDDGYGYTF
TRBJ1-2 | - | once | TRBV2 | TGTGCCAGCAGGAAAGACGGGGGAGTTTGGGGCTACACCTTC | CASRKDGGVWGYTF
TRBJ1-5 | - | once | TRBV19 | TGTGCCAGTACTAACGGTCACAATCAGCCCCAGCATTTT | CASTNGHNQPQHF
TRBJ2-1 | TRBD2 | - | TRBV5-1 | TGCGCCAGCAGCTTGGCCGTTACTGCGGGAGGGCCCTTAAGTAGTGAGCAGTTCTTC | CASSLAVTAGGPLSSEQFF
TRBJ2-5 | - | - | TRBV7-9 | TGTGCCAGCAGCTTAGGGTCAGGGTTAAGTTCAGAGACCCAGTACTTC | CASSLGSGLSSETQYF
TRBJ1-4 | - | - | TRBV6-5 | TGTGCCAGCGGGAGGATCTCAACTAATGAAAAACTGTTTTTT | CASGRISTNEKLFF
TRBJ2-3 | TRBD2 | - | TRBV7-9 | TGTGCCATCGAACCGGGGGGGGATACGCAGTATTTT | CAIEPGGDTQYF
TRBJ2-1 | TRBD2 | - | TRBV7-9 | TGTGCCAGCAGCCCAGAGGGACTAGCGGGGTACAATGAGCAGTTCTTC | CASSPEGLAGYNEQFF
TRBJ2-7 | TRBD1 | - | TRBV2 | TGTGCCAGACGAACAGGGGACTCCTACGAGCAGTACTTC | CARRTGDSYEQYF
TRBJ2-2 | TRBD2 | - | TRBV29-1 | TGCAGCGTTCCCGGGAGGGACACCGGGGAGCTGTTTTTT | CSVPGRDTGELFF
TRBJ2-7 | TRBD2 | - | TRBV7-9 | TGTGCCAGCAGCCCCAGAGACCTAGCGGGGATACACGAGCAGTACTTC | CASSPRDLAGIHEQYF
TRBJ2-3 | - | - | TRBV5-5 | TGTGCCAGCAGCTTTACCGGGGGAGATACGCAGTATTTT | CASSFTGGDTQYF
TRBJ1-1 | TRBD1 | once | TRBV11-2 | TGTGCCAGCAGCTTGCGAGACAGGGGGGCTGAAGCTTTCTTT | CASSLRDRGAEAFF
TRBJ2-5 | TRBD2 | once | TRBV29-1 | TGCAGCGTTCATCGCCCCAATCCTCTAGCGGGAGGAGAGACCCAGTACTTC | CSVHRPNPLAGGETQYF
TRBJ2-5 | - | - | TRBV5-4 | TGTGCCAGCAGCGGAGCCTTGGGACACGGGGAGACCCAGTACTTC | CASSGALGHGETQYF
TRBJ2-1 | TRBD2 | - | TRBV29-1 | TGCAGTGTCCAAGCGGGAGGGTTATACAATGAGCAGTTCTTC | CSVQAGGLYNEQFF
TRBJ1-1 | - | - | TRBV4-1 | TGCGCCAGCAGCCAAGCTAGAGGTTTCATGGACACTGAAGCTTTCTTT | CASSQARGFMDTEAFF
TRBJ2-7 | - | - | TRBV19 | TGTGCCAGTAGAATGCGGGACAGAGGCTACGAGCAGTACTTC | CASRMRDRGYEQYF
TRBJ2-1 | TRBD2 | - | TRBV7-8 | TGTGCCAGCAGCCGAGGTACTAGCGGCAGCCACAATGAGCAGTTCTTC | CASSRGTSGSHNEQFF
TRBJ2-3 | TRBD2 | - | TRBV11-3 | TGTGCCAGCAGCTTAGATTTGAGACTAGCGGGGGGGCCAGATACGCAGTATTTT | CASSLDLRLAGGPDTQYF
TRBJ2-2 | - | - | TRBV4-1 | TGCGCCAGCAGCCAAGGGAAGGGGGTGGGAACCGGGGAGCTGTTTTTT | CASSQGKGVGTGELFF
TRBJ1-2 | - | few | TRBV10-2 | TGCGCCAGCAGTGAGGGCCTGGTCGTGTGGGGCTACACCTTC | CASSEGLVVWGYTF
TRBJ2-1 | - | - | TRBV30 | TGTGCCTGGAACCACCGACTTCAGAGCTCCTACAATGAGCAGTTCTTC | CAWNHRLQSSYNEQFF
TRBJ2-2 | TRBD2 | - | TRBV5-1 | TGCGCCAGCAGAAGCAGCGGGGGGGCCAACACCGGGGAGCTGTTTTTT | CASRSSGGANTGELFF
TRBJ2-3 | TRBD1 | - | TRBV19 | TGTGCCAGTAGTCCAACGACAGGGCCAGATACGCAGTATTTT | CASSPTTGPDTQYF
TRBJ1-3 | - | once | TRBV7-9 | TGTGCCAGCAGCTTCCAGGAGGATACTGGAAACACCATATATTTT | CASSFQEDTGNTIYF
TRBJ2-7 | TRBD2 | - | TRBV9 | TGTGCCAGCAGCGTCTTCCCCACCGCAGGGACGTCACTAGCGCAGCAGTACTTC | CASSVFPTAGTSLAQQYF
TRBJ1-2 | TRBD1 | - | TRBV6-5 | TGTGCCAGCAGTTACACAGGGGTAGGCTACACCTTC | CASSYTGVGYTF
TRBJ2-7 | TRBD1 | - | TRBV2 | TGTGCCAGCTTAAAGGGACAGGGGATTTACGAGCAGTACTTC | CASLKGQGIYEQYF
TRBJ1-2 | TRBD1 | - | TRBV10-3 | TGTGCCATCAGTGAGCCGCGACAGGGTCTCGGTGGCTACACCTTC | CAISEPRQGLGGYTF
TRBJ2-1 | TRBD2 | - | TRBV5-4 | TGTGCCAGCAGCTTAAGGCCTAGCGGGACGACCTACAATGAGCAGTTCTTC | CASSLRPSGTTYNEQFF
TRBJ2-1 | TRBD2 | - | TRBV19 | TGTGCCAGTAGTCGACCGGGACTAGCGGTTTCCAATGAGCAGTTCTTC | CASSRPGLAVSNEQFF
TRBJ2-2 | TRBD2 | - | TRBV7-3 | TGTGCCAGCAGCTCTCGACCTCTAGCGGGGAACACCGGGGAGCTGTTTTTT | CASSSRPLAGNTGELFF
TRBJ2-7 | - | - | TRBV28 | TGTGCCAGCAGTTTGCGGGCTGGGGAGCAGTACTTC | CASSLRAGEQYF
TRBJ1-2 | TRBD1 | once | TRBV19 | TGTGCCAGTAGTATAGGTGGGACAGGGAATGGCTACACCTTC | CASSIGGTGNGYTF
TRBJ2-3 | TRBD2 | - | TRBV12-5 | TGTGCTAGTACCAGAACCGTAGCGGGAGGAATCTTAGATTTTGGTACAGATACGCAGTATTTT | CASTRTVAGGILDFGTDTQYF
TRBJ1-5 | - | - | TRBV6-1 | TGTGCAAGCTTGGGGGCGAGCAATCAGCCCCAGCATTTT | CASLGASNQPQHF